These 15 T cell receptor beta chains were sequenced from one sample in a study of siplizumab effects on memory and regulatory T cells (dated by TCRdb to about 2019). The library was prepared using the immunoSEQ multiplex PCR assay. Entries here come from immuneACCESS through TCRdb and include only in-frame sequences with V and J called. Some clones fail to appear in such tables; in the studies checked, an unresolved V gene covers under half of the shortfall, and the cause of the remainder is unknown. Across this sample there are tens of thousands of clones, with about 95% seen only once. The biggest ten clones account for under 20% of the sample. Sequenced input: CD8+ T cells sorted from blood. These receptors came from a human donor in good health.

The genes are TRBV5-1 and TRBJ1-1; 7 bases match TRBD1. The CDR3 covers 22 residues. V lost 4 bases to trimming and J lost 0 bases; unmatched junction nucleotides: 27. The V gene's germline CDR1 is SGHRS and CDR2 YFSETQ. The CDR3 here is CASSPGLRDSRSPILMNTEAFF. CDR3 nucleotides: TGCGCCAGCAGCCCGGGGCTCCGGGACAGTCGATCGCCGATTTTAATGAACACTGAAGCTTTCTTT.

This chain connects TRBV19 to TRBJ2-7; D might be TRBD1 (6 bases). The length of the CDR3 is 16 residues. CDR1 and CDR2 (germline): LNHDA, SQIVND (reference sequence). V lost 5 bases to trimming and J lost 2 bases, with 19 bases between them. The CDR3 DNA reads as TGTGCCAGTAGTGCCTCTTCGGGACACCCGCCCTACGAGCAGTACTTC. Translated: CASSASSGHPPYEQYF.

The rearrangement links TRBV7-3 to TRBJ2-2, with TRBD1 matching 9 bases. The CDR3 totals 19 residues. Germline V CDR1 and CDR2: SGHTA, FQGTGA. The ends lost 4 bases at V and 2 bases at J; junction bases unmatched: 14. CDR3 residues: CASSSTLGTGSGNTGELFF. The CDR3 nucleotides are TGTGCCAGCAGCTCGACCCTGGGGACAGGGTCTGGAAACACCGGGGAGCTGTTTTTT.

This chain uses TRBV10-3 with TRBJ2-3; 7 bases agree with TRBD2. The CDR3 runs to 15 residues. Per the germline V gene, CDR1 is ENHRY and CDR2 is SYGVKD. J gave up 4 bases and V 6 bases, and 10 bases lay outside the gene matches. The CDR3 reads CAISTSAGGPDTQYF. CDR3 bases: TGTGCCATCAGCACTAGCGCCGGCGGGCCAGATACGCAGTATTTT.

The CDR3 loop reads CASGIAGGEASYEQYF. The CDR3 DNA reads TGTGCCAGTGGGATCGCAGGTGGGGAAGCGTCCTACGAGCAGTACTTC. This chain joins TRBV27 and TRBJ2-7; D is ambiguous. Germline CDR1 is MNHEY and CDR2 is SMNVEV (reference sequence). Trimming removed 9 bases at V and 1 base at J, with 22 bases between. CDR3 size: 16 residues.

The count of this clone is one. CDR3 DNA: TGTGCCAGCAGGGATAACTATGGCTACACCTTC. This codes for CASRDNYGYTF. V gene TRBV5-4 combines with J gene TRBJ1-2; D is ambiguous. The V end lost 5 bases, the J end lost 1 base, and 3 bases lay between the germline ends. Germline-derived CDR1 and CDR2 are SGHNT and YYREEE (reference sequence). CDR3 length equals 11 residues.

This sequence joins TRBV18 and TRBJ2-7, with D tentatively TRBD1 or TRBD2 (6 bases each). The CDR3 sequence is 14 residues long. Germline-derived CDR1 and CDR2 are KGHSH and LQKENI. Trimming cost V 2 bases and J 5 bases, with 13 bases left between them. The CDR3 DNA follows: TGTGCCAGCTCACCATCCGGGGGCCCCAACGAGCAGTACTTC. Translated: CASSPSGGPNEQYF.

This clone was seen once. This chain joins TRBV27 and TRBJ2-5; possible D gene TRBD1, 6 bases. V gave up 6 bases and J gave up 0 bases, with 11 bases separating them. Germline V gives CDR1 MNHEY, CDR2 SMNVEV (reference sequence). This CDR3 has 14 amino acids. CDR3 sequence reads: CASREQGNQETQYF. DNA for the CDR3: TGTGCCAGCAGGGAACAGGGTAACCAAGAGACCCAGTACTTC.

Turning to this clone: Different DNA sequences within this sample yield the same CDR3. The chain joins TRBV14 to TRBJ2-7; the D is unclear. The V and J ends lost 5 bases and 0 bases respectively, with 5 bases between them. The CDR3 is made up of 12 amino acids. The germline V gene has CDR1 SGHDN and CDR2 FVKESK. CDR3 amino acids: CASSSRSYEQYF. Written as DNA, the CDR3 is TGTGCCAGCAGCTCCCGCTCCTACGAGCAGTACTTC.

The chain is built from TRBV5-4 and TRBJ1-5, with D hard to call. Germline lookup yields CDR1 SGHNT and CDR2 YYREEE (reference sequence). Trimming stripped 2 bases from V and 4 bases from J, with 13 bases between. The CDR3 covers 15 residues. Here the CDR3 reads CASSFMGEENQPQHF. CDR3 in DNA: TGTGCCAGCAGCTTCATGGGAGAGGAGAATCAGCCCCAGCATTTT.

This clone has only one observation. The genes are TRBV7-6 and TRBJ2-7; maybe TRBD2 (6 bases). The germline V and J ends were trimmed by 1 base and 2 bases, with 9 bases remaining between them. The CDR3 is 14 amino acids. The germline gives CDR1 SGHVS, CDR2 FNYEAQ. CDR3 DNA sequence: TGTGCCAGCAGCTTAGGGCGGGAAACCTACGAGCAGTACTTC. Translated, it gives CASSLGRETYEQYF.

The CDR3 bases are TGTGCCAGCAGCTTAGCGATTCTAGCGGTTACTAGCACAGATACGCAGTATTTT. Protein sequence: CASSLAILAVTSTDTQYF. The chain joins TRBV7-8 to TRBJ2-3; 7 positions match TRBD2. This CDR3 has 18 residues. Germline V CDR1 and CDR2: SGHVS, FQNEAQ. J was trimmed by 0 bases and V by 0 bases; bases with no gene match: 9.

The gene calls are TRBV30 and TRBJ2-7, with D possibly being TRBD1 (6 bases). V gave up 5 bases and J gave up 3 bases, with 17 bases separating them. CDR3 length: 14 amino acids. CDR1 GTSNPN and CDR2 SVGIG come from the germline V gene (reference sequence). This CDR3 is CAWAPQPGHYEQYF. Written as DNA, the CDR3 is TGTGCCTGGGCTCCACAACCGGGACACTACGAGCAGTACTTC.

This chain uses TRBV9 with TRBJ2-1, with D unresolved. The CDR3 runs to 13 residues. Trimming took 4 bases from V and 5 from J, leaving 10 bases between them. Germline V lookup: CDR1 SGDLS, CDR2 YYNGEE. Written as DNA, the CDR3 is TGTGCCAGCAGCCCCGGACCGGACAATGAGCAGTTCTTC. This encodes CASSPGPDNEQFF. Full variable domain (outside the CDR3, taken from reference TRBV9 and TRBJ2-1): DSGVTQTPKHLITATGQRVTLRCSPRSGDLSVYWYQQSLDQGLQFLIQYYNGEERAKGNILERFSAQQFPDLHSELNLSSLELGDSALYFCASSPGPDNEQFFGPGTRLTVL.

This chain joins TRBV7-9 and TRBJ2-5; no clear D. Trimming took 2 bases from V and 2 from J, leaving 6 bases between them. Looked up from germline, CDR1 is SEHNR and CDR2 is FQNEAQ (reference sequence). CDR3 length equals 13 residues. The CDR3 DNA follows: TGTGCCAGCAGCTTACCCCAGCAAGAGACCCAGTACTTC. As protein: CASSLPQQETQYF. The variable domain in full, completed from reference TRBV7-9 and TRBJ2-5, reads DTGVSQNPRHKITKRGQNVTFRCDPISEHNRLYWYRQTLGQGPEFLTYFQNEAQLEKSRLLSDRFSAERPKGSFSTLEIQRTEQGDSAMYLCASSLPQQETQYFGPGTRLLVL.